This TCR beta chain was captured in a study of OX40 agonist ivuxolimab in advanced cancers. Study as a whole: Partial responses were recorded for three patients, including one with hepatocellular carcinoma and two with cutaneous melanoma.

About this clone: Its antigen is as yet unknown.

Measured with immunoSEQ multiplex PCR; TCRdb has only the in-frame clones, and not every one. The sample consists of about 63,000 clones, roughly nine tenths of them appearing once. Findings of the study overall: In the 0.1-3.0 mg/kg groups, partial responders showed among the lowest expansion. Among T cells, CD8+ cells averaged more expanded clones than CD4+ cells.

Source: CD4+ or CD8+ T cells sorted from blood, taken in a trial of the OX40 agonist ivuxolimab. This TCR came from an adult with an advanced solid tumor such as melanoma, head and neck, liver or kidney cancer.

CDR3 sequence: CASTRGGRAGFRELFF. In DNA form, the CDR3 reads TGTGCCAGCACCCGAGGAGGAAGGGCAGGGTTCCGGGAGCTGTTTTTT. This chain joins TRBV28 and TRBJ2-2, with D perhaps given as TRBD1 or TRBD2 (5 bases each). The V gene's germline CDR1 is MDHEN and CDR2 SYDVKM. V was cut by 7 bases and J by 9 bases, with 24 bases left in between. This CDR3 has 16 amino acids.